The entry below describes one TCR beta chain. Its antigen target is currently unknown. Per-nucleotide qualities are absent, and no much larger clonotype sits a single base away. The sample comes from a study of T cells after yellow fever vaccination (dated by TCRdb to about 2019). For context, the study as a whole: The SMART-Seq v4 Ultra Low Input RNA kit was used to prepare libraries from fractions with low cell numbers. Two healthy male donors made up the cohort, one aged 18 to 30 years and the other aged 30 to 40 years. Blood was collected at multiple timepoints before and after primary and secondary immunization, and bulk PBMC replicates and cell subsets were isolated. Bulk TCR alpha and beta repertoires were sequenced longitudinally to track T-cell clones before and after primary and booster YFV17D yellow fever vaccination.

The germline V gene supplies CDR1 SGHRS and CDR2 YFSETQ. The CDR3 runs 16 residues from the cysteine to the phenylalanine. The DNA shown is the 48-base CDR3, in frame from base 1. The junction shows trimming of 4 bases on V and 4 bases on J, plus 17 bases between the germline ends. The treatment or condition tag for this specimen amounts to: live attenuated yellow fever vaccine strain. Two biological replicates of bulk PBMCs were collected at each blood-draw timepoint. A standard Ficoll-Paque protocol was used to isolate PBMCs from peripheral blood. TriZol was used to extract RNA from bulk PBMCs, from CD4 and CD8 fractions, and from dextramer-positive and dextramer-negative fractions. TCR cDNA was synthesized by 5'RACE template switching, which introduced a universal primer site and unique molecular identifiers. cDNA synthesis was primed from both the TCR alpha and TCR beta constant segments. Two PCR steps were used to amplify libraries, with sample barcodes and sequencing adapters being added in the second step. Sequencing of libraries was done on Illumina HiSeq 2500 (2x100 bp) or NovaSeq (2x150 bp). Regarding the original processing steps: MIGEC was used to demultiplex reads and collapse the reads into UMI consensus sequences, and MiXCR was used for V(D)J alignment. Vaccine-responding clonotypes were identified with edgeR using replicate PBMC samples, with FDR below 0.01 and a log2 fold change above 5 up to day 15 being required. Bulk clonotypes were assigned CD4 or CD8 identity according to which sequenced CD4 or CD8 repertoire held them at higher abundance. TCRdb ran its own pipeline on the public reads, namely fastp trimming at Q25 and MiXCR clone calling, and kept in-frame beta chains. Identical CDR3 proteins give one entry, which carries the most common genes and DNA. These V and J calls rely on TCRdb rather than the paper's analysis. This sample has 360,000 or so distinct CDR3 sequences in its table, and roughly 12% of those were observed once. The ten top clones hold around 20% of the sample.

The paper as a whole reports these results and caveats: Only a couple of donors were included in the study, so the extent to which the findings can be generalized is limited. After the booster, most clones that had expanded after primary vaccination were detected again (over 95% of CD4 and around 88% of CD8), suggesting broad maintenance of memory. Because abundant contaminating clonotypes from the bulk population could be contained in FACS-sorted repertoires, computational filtering was required. Compared with the primary T-cell response, the secondary T-cell response was faster but weaker, reaching its peak on day 5 rather than on day 15. A small share of clonotypes occurred in both CD4 and CD8 compartments, likely arising from convergent recombination.

The chain couples TRBV5-1 to TRBJ2-2; the D gene remains uncertain. The material was PBMCs, obtained on the day of the first yellow fever vaccination. This sequence originates from a man in his late teens or twenties who received the YFV17D yellow fever vaccine. The DNA sequence is as follows: TGCGCCAGCAGCGTCGACGGGCCGCTAAGCACCGGGGAGCTGTTTTTT. This codes for CASSVDGPLSTGELFF.